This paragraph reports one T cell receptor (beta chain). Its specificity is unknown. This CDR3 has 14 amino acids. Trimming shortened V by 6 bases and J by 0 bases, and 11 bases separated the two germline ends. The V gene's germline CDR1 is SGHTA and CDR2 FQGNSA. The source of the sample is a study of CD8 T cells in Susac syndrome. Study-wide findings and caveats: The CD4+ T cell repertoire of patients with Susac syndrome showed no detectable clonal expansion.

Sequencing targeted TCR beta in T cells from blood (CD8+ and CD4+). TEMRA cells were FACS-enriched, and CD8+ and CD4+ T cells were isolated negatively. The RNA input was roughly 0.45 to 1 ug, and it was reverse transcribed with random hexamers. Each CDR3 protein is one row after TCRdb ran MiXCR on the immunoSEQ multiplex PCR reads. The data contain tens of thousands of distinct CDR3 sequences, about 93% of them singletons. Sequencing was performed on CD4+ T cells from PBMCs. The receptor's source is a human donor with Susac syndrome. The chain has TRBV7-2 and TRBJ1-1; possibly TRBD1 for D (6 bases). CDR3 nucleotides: TGTGCCAGCAGGGCGACAGGACTGAACACTGAAGCTTTCTTT. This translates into CASRATGLNTEAFF.